The 23 T cell receptor beta chains below all came from one sample that was sequenced in a study of CD8 T cells in Susac syndrome. Random hexamers were used to reverse transcribe roughly 0.45 to 1 ug of RNA. TCRdb reprocessed the immunoSEQ multiplex PCR reads with MiXCR, giving one entry per CDR3 protein. The data contain about 430,000 distinct CDR3 sequences, approximately 85% of them singletons. Sample: CD8+ T cells from PBMCs. The receptors originated from a human donor with multiple sclerosis.

J is TRBJ2-7 and V is TRBV29-1, with TRBD1 matching over 9 bases. The germline gives CDR1 SQVTM, CDR2 ANQGSEA. This CDR3 has 14 residues. Trimming at V came to 6 bases and at J to 3 bases, leaving 9 bases not matched to a gene. In nucleotides, the CDR3 is TGCAGCGTCGTTGGGACAGGGAACATCTACGAGCAGTACTTC. Protein: CSVVGTGNIYEQYF.

This clonotype was counted between two and nine times. The V call is TRBV28, the J call TRBJ2-2, with D possibly TRBD2 on 5 matching bases. Germline lookup yields CDR1 MDHEN and CDR2 SYDVKM. Trimming took off 2 bases at V and 6 bases at J, with 7 bases between the two ends. This CDR3 comprises 13 residues. In nucleotides, the CDR3 is TGTGCCAGCAGTTTAGTGGGAGCCGGGGAGCTGTTTTTT. Amino acid sequence: CASSLVGAGELFF.

The V gene is TRBV10-3, the J gene TRBJ2-5; 12 bases line up with TRBD2. This CDR3 is 15 amino acids long. Germline loops: CDR1 ENHRY, CDR2 SYGVKD. Losses at the gene ends were 8 bases for V and 2 bases for J; bases not matched to a gene: 6. The CDR3 DNA reads TGTGCCATCGGTACTAGCGGGGGGACGCAAGAGACCCAGTACTTC. Residues: CAIGTSGGTQETQYF.

This clonotype was detected once. In DNA, the CDR3 is TGTGCCAGCAGTTTCTTCGTTGGGACTCAGTCGGAGACCCAGTACTTC. The encoded protein is CASSFFVGTQSETQYF. This sequence joins TRBV28 and TRBJ2-5, with D possibly being TRBD2 (6 bases). Germline-derived CDR1 and CDR2 are MDHEN and SYDVKM. V lost 3 bases, J lost 5 bases, and 19 bases lay in between. This CDR3 spans 16 amino acids. Full variable domain (missing parts from reference TRBV28 and TRBJ2-5): DVKVTQSSRYLVKRTGEKVFLECVQDMDHENMFWYRQDPGLGLRLIYFSYDVKMKEKGDIPEGYSVSREKKERFSLILESASTNQTSMYLCASSFFVGTQSETQYFGPGTRLLVL.

The chain combines TRBV7-3 with TRBJ2-7; D uncertain. The CDR3 length is 13 residues. V dropped 5 bases and J dropped 5 bases, with 13 bases sitting between them. Per the germline V gene, CDR1 is SGHTA and CDR2 is FQGTGA. CDR3 in DNA: TGTGCCAGCAGCCCCGGTGGGGAAAACGAGCAGTACTTC. This translates into CASSPGGENEQYF.

V is TRBV27 and J is TRBJ2-7, with D tentatively TRBD1 (6 bases). In germline, CDR1 is MNHEY, CDR2 SMNVEV (reference sequence). V was clipped by 3 bases and J by 3 bases, with 12 bases between them. This CDR3 region has 14 residues. The CDR3 DNA follows: TGTGCCAGCAGTTTCGGGACAAATTTCTACGAGCAGTACTTC. Translated, it gives CASSFGTNFYEQYF.

The rearrangement links TRBV5-1 to TRBJ2-7; D may be TRBD1 or TRBD2 (5 bases each). This CDR3 is built from 14 residues. The V end lost 4 bases, the J end lost 3 bases, and 14 bases lay between the germline ends. Germline assignment: CDR1 SGHRS and CDR2 YFSETQ. The CDR3 is CASSIGHGDYEQYF. The CDR3 region has the DNA TGCGCCAGCAGCATTGGACACGGGGACTACGAGCAGTACTTC.

The genes are TRBV7-9 and TRBJ1-6; no clear D. The CDR3 runs 15 residues. Trimming stripped 5 bases from V and 7 bases from J, with 15 bases between. Germline lookup yields CDR1 SEHNR and CDR2 FQNEAQ (reference sequence). The CDR3 here is CASSPLGSRNSPLHF. The DNA of the CDR3 is TGTGCCAGCAGCCCTTTGGGCAGCAGGAATTCACCCCTCCACTTT.

This clonotype was counted a few times. The chain is built from TRBV5-6 and TRBJ2-7; TRBD2 matches 8 bases. There are 14 residues in the CDR3. Germline CDR1 is SGHDT and CDR2 is YYEEEE. V trimming: 8 bases; J trimming: 0 bases; junction bases outside the gene matches: 7. The CDR3 DNA reads TGTGCCAGTAGGACTAGCCGATACTCCTACGAGCAGTACTTC. Translation: CASRTSRYSYEQYF.

V and J are TRBV9 and TRBJ2-3, with 7 bases aligning to TRBD2. The germline V gene encodes CDR1 SGDLS and CDR2 YYNGEE. The CDR3 totals 14 residues. The V segment lost 3 bases and the J segment 6 bases; nucleotides outside the gene matches: 7. The CDR3 region is CASSDAGAGDTQYF. In DNA, the CDR3 is TGTGCCAGCAGCGACGCGGGAGCAGGGGATACGCAGTATTTT. Drawing the rest from reference TRBV9 and TRBJ2-3, the complete variable domain is DSGVTQTPKHLITATGQRVTLRCSPRSGDLSVYWYQQSLDQGLQFLIQYYNGEERAKGNILERFSAQQFPDLHSELNLSSLELGDSALYFCASSDAGAGDTQYFGPGTRLTVL.

The chain joins TRBV6-1 to TRBJ1-2; D not certain. The CDR3 runs 13 residues. CDR1 and CDR2 (germline): MNHNS, SASEGT. V shed 3 bases and J shed 0 bases, with 5 bases lying between them. CDR3 sequence: CASSERANYGYTF. The CDR3 coding sequence is TGTGCCAGCAGTGAGAGAGCTAACTATGGCTACACCTTC.

The chain links TRBV30 to TRBJ1-2; 9 positions agree with TRBD1. J was trimmed by 6 bases and V by 8 bases; bases with no gene match: 10. The CDR3 has 13 amino acids. Per the germline V gene, CDR1 is GTSNPN and CDR2 is SVGIG (reference sequence). The chain's CDR3 is CAGGQGWLNGYTF. The CDR3 DNA follows: TGTGCCGGCGGACAGGGGTGGTTGAATGGCTACACCTTC. Based on the CDR3 plus reference TRBV30 and TRBJ1-2, the full variable domain is SQTIHQWPATLVQPVGSPLSLECTVEGTSNPNLYWYRQAAGRGLQLLFYSVGIGQISSEVPQNLSASRPQDRQFILSSKKLLLSDSGFYLCAGGQGWLNGYTFGSGTRLTVV.

This clonotype was recorded a few times. The rearrangement links TRBV24-1 to TRBJ2-3; D gene unclear. Trimming took 4 bases from V and 8 from J, leaving 18 bases between them. CDR3 length: 15 amino acids. Germline CDR1 reads KGHDR; CDR2 reads SFDVKD. Written as DNA, the CDR3 is TGTGCCACCAGTGACGTCAATACTCCGAGAGGTACGCAGTATTTT. Encoded protein: CATSDVNTPRGTQYF.

The chain joins TRBV27 to TRBJ1-5; TRBD1 matches at 7 bases. This CDR3 is 14 amino acids long. Germline V gene lookup returns CDR1 MNHEY and CDR2 SMNVEV (reference sequence). Trimming removed 5 bases from V and 3 bases from J; junction bases left unmatched: 4. CDR3 sequence (DNA): TGTGCCAGCAGTACGACAGGGTTCAATCAGCCCCAGCATTTT. Translated: CASSTTGFNQPQHF.

The gene calls are TRBV5-4 and TRBJ2-1, with D possibly being TRBD1 (5 bases). The CDR3 sequence is 14 residues long. Germline V gene sequence: CDR1 SGHNT, CDR2 YYREEE (reference sequence). V was pared by 6 bases and J by 3 bases, with 13 bases between. CDR3 nucleotides: TGTGCCAGCACCACATCAGGGTTCTACAATGAGCAGTTCTTC. Its translation: CASTTSGFYNEQFF.

The chain is built from TRBV4-1 and TRBJ1-4; D is undetermined. Trimming stripped 4 bases from V and 0 bases from J, with 9 bases between. CDR1 MGHRA and CDR2 YSYEKL come from the germline V gene. The CDR3 consists of 15 residues. DNA of the CDR3: TGCGCCAGCAGCCCAAAGGCCTCAACTAATGAAAAACTGTTTTTT. Protein sequence: CASSPKASTNEKLFF.

The chain uses TRBV7-2 and TRBJ2-1, with a weak D call TRBD2 (6 bases). The CDR3 totals 16 residues. CDR1 and CDR2 (germline): SGHTA, FQGNSA. Trimming took off 4 bases at V and 2 bases at J, with 15 bases between the two ends. The DNA for the CDR3 is TGTGCCAGCAGCTGGGCCGGGACTTCCCCCTACAATGAGCAGTTCTTC. Protein: CASSWAGTSPYNEQFF.

The V and J genes are TRBV6-6 and TRBJ1-1, with 8 bases matching TRBD1. Germline CDR1 reads MNHNY; CDR2 reads SVGAGI (reference sequence). Losses at the gene ends were 7 bases for V and 5 bases for J; bases not matched to a gene: 9. The CDR3 spans 14 residues. CDR3 DNA: TGTGCCAGCACCTTGACAGGGGCCTCAACTGAAGCTTTCTTT. As protein: CASTLTGASTEAFF.

J is TRBJ1-4 and V is TRBV7-9; no firm D call. Between the trimmed V and J ends, which lost 4 bases and 0 bases, there was a span of 12 bases. This CDR3 contains 16 residues. The germline V gene encodes CDR1 SEHNR and CDR2 FQNEAQ (reference sequence). In DNA, the CDR3 is TGTGCCAGCAGCTCAGCAGGCGGCACAACTAATGAAAAACTGTTTTTT. As protein: CASSSAGGTTNEKLFF. The entire variable domain, with the rest obtained from reference TRBV7-9 and TRBJ1-4, is as follows: DTGVSQNPRHKITKRGQNVTFRCDPISEHNRLYWYRQTLGQGPEFLTYFQNEAQLEKSRLLSDRFSAERPKGSFSTLEIQRTEQGDSAMYLCASSSAGGTTNEKLFFGSGTQLSVL.

CDR3 sequence reads: CASSIWDGLGEQYF. The CDR3 region has the DNA TGTGCCAGTAGTATTTGGGACGGCCTAGGGGAGCAGTACTTC. The rearrangement links TRBV19 to TRBJ2-7; D is tentatively TRBD1 or TRBD2 (5 bases each). CDR3 length equals 14 residues. Germline CDR1 reads LNHDA; CDR2 reads SQIVND (reference sequence). Trimming shortened V by 3 bases and J by 7 bases, and 16 bases separated the two germline ends.

The chain combines TRBV12-3 or TRBV12-4 with TRBJ2-1; TRBD2 aligns across 9 bases. The CDR3 consists of 14 residues. V gave up 6 bases and J gave up 6 bases; unmatched junction bases: 6. The CDR3 sequence is CASSQTSGSNEQFF. The DNA for the CDR3 is TGTGCCAGCAGCCAGACTAGCGGATCCAATGAGCAGTTCTTC.

This clonotype appeared a few times. The gene calls are TRBV4-1 and TRBJ2-7; 9 nucleotides agree with TRBD2. J was trimmed by 2 bases and V by 4 bases; bases with no gene match: 6. The CDR3 is 15 amino acids. Germline CDR1 is MGHRA and CDR2 is YSYEKL. The CDR3 spells CASSPGGGGAYEQYF. For the CDR3, the DNA is TGCGCCAGCAGCCCTGGGGGCGGGGGGGCCTACGAGCAGTACTTC.

J is TRBJ1-6 and V is TRBV10-3; D not certain. Germline lookup yields CDR1 ENHRY and CDR2 SYGVKD. V lost 7 bases and J 7 bases, leaving 8 bases between the germline ends. This CDR3 is 12 amino acids long. This chain's CDR3 is CAITPGNSPLHF. As DNA, the CDR3 is TGTGCCATCACACCGGGAAATTCACCCCTCCACTTT.